The 23 T cell receptor beta chains below all came from one sample that was sequenced in a study of human T cells and chemical hapten exposure. From the RACE reads, TCRdb called clonotypes with MiXCR, one entry per CDR3 protein. The table records 35,000 to 45,000 distinct CDR3 sequences, around 12% of them present only once. Time point reported: pre-sensitization, week 0. Stated treatment: therapeutic diphenylcyclopropenone sensitization with weekly scalp DPC. The material sequenced was whole blood, taken in connection with sensitization to the hapten diphenylcyclopropenone (DPC). The receptors come from a woman aged 25 to 39 with alopecia areata. Some clones in this sample may be carry-over from other donors' samples.

This clonotype was counted only a few times. The V call is TRBV24-1, the J call TRBJ2-6; D may be TRBD1 or TRBD2 (6 bases each). The germline V gene has CDR1 KGHDR and CDR2 SFDVKD. The CDR3 is made up of 17 amino acids. V dropped 1 base and J dropped 4 bases, with 13 bases sitting between them. CDR3 coding DNA: TGTGCCACCAGTGATTTTAGTGGGGGGCCCGGGGCCAACGTCCTGACTTTC. It is translated as CATSDFSGGPGANVLTF.

This clonotype has a handful of counts. The DNA for the CDR3 is TGTGCCAGCTCCCCCTCGGGCCCAACAAATTCACCCCTCCACTTT. Encoded protein: CASSPSGPTNSPLHF. The chain is built from TRBV18 and TRBJ1-6; D gene ambiguous. The CDR3 has 15 residues. Trimming took off 6 bases at V and 7 bases at J, with 16 bases between the two ends. The germline V gene encodes CDR1 KGHSH and CDR2 LQKENI.

The rearrangement joins TRBV28 to TRBJ2-1; D is perhaps TRBD1 (5 bases). V dropped 6 bases and J dropped 12 bases, with 18 bases sitting between them. Per the germline V gene, CDR1 is MDHEN and CDR2 is SYDVKM. This CDR3 comprises 13 residues. The CDR3 protein is CASSPPGAWGQFF. CDR3 nucleotide sequence: TGTGCCAGCAGCCCCCCTGGGGCCTGGGGGCAGTTCTTC.

This clonotype was observed at least ten times. V usage is TRBV29-1 and J usage is TRBJ2-5, with TRBD2 identical over 9 bases. CDR3 length: 17 amino acids. Trimming took 7 bases from V and 5 from J; bases not matched to a gene: 20. CDR1 SQVTM and CDR2 ANQGSEA come from the germline V gene. CDR3 residues: CSASRGSGGIQGETQYF. The CDR3 DNA sequence: TGCAGCGCGTCACGGGGTAGCGGGGGAATACAGGGCGAGACCCAGTACTTC. The full variable domain, rest sourced from reference TRBV29-1 and TRBJ2-5, is SAVISQKPSRDICQRGTSLTIQCQVDSQVTMMFWYRQQPGQSLTLIATANQGSEATYESGFVIDKFPISRPNLTFSTLTVSNMSPEDSSIYLCSASRGSGGIQGETQYFGPGTRLLVL.

The chain couples TRBV10-3 to TRBJ1-5; the D is unclear. The CDR3 length is 14 residues. V was clipped by 3 bases and J by 0 bases, with 6 bases between them. Germline CDR1 ENHRY, CDR2 SYGVKD. CDR3 region: CAISDWNSNQPQHF. The CDR3 nucleotides read TGTGCCATCAGTGATTGGAATAGCAATCAGCCCCAGCATTTT.

This clonotype was recorded many times. This sequence joins TRBV7-6 and TRBJ2-1; D might be TRBD1 (6 bases). This CDR3 has 14 residues. V was pared by 4 bases and J by 9 bases, with 16 bases between. Germline V gives CDR1 SGHVS, CDR2 FNYEAQ. In DNA form, the CDR3 reads TGTGCCAGCAGCTCCGGGACACGGAACGGTGAGCAGTTCTTC. It encodes CASSSGTRNGEQFF.

V is TRBV4-3 and J is TRBJ1-3, with TRBD1 matching 8 bases. This CDR3 region has 16 residues. V trimming: 0 bases; J trimming: 3 bases; junction bases outside the gene matches: 4. CDR1 and CDR2 (germline): LGHNA, YSLEER. This CDR3 is CASSQERTGLGNTIYF. CDR3 in DNA: TGCGCCAGCAGCCAAGAACGGACAGGGCTTGGAAACACCATATATTTT.

There are a few counts of this clonotype. V is TRBV11-3 and J is TRBJ1-5; D unclear. The V end lost 5 bases, the J end lost 2 bases, and 16 bases lay between the germline ends. Per germline, CDR1 SGHNT and CDR2 YENEEA. The CDR3 spans 16 residues. The CDR3: CASSGRAPRGNQPQHF. DNA of the CDR3: TGTGCCAGCAGCGGACGGGCCCCCCGGGGCAATCAGCCCCAGCATTTT.

This clonotype was seen at least ten times. The rearrangement joins TRBV30 to TRBJ2-7, with a tentative D call TRBD1 (6 bases). The CDR3 has 16 residues. Germline values: CDR1 GTSNPN, CDR2 SVGIG (reference sequence). Trimming shortened V by 6 bases and J by 2 bases, and 23 bases separated the two germline ends. The CDR3 DNA sequence: TGTGCCTGCCGGGACAACTTTAAGACTGGGACCTACGAGCAGTACTTC. The encoded protein is CACRDNFKTGTYEQYF.

This clonotype was observed many times. The chain recombines TRBV11-2 with TRBJ1-1; 8 bases line up with TRBD1. V lost 1 base to trimming and J lost 2 bases; unmatched junction nucleotides: 0. This CDR3 has 14 residues. Germline CDR1 reads SGHAT; CDR2 reads FQNNGV. This CDR3 reads CASSLAGGNTEAFF. In DNA form, the CDR3 reads TGTGCCAGCAGCTTAGCAGGGGGCAACACTGAAGCTTTCTTT.

This clonotype was observed a few times. The chain links TRBV20-1 to TRBJ2-1; 8 nucleotides align to TRBD2. V gave up 4 bases and J gave up 1 base; unmatched junction bases: 6. CDR1 is DFQATT and CDR2 is SNEGSKA in the germline V gene (reference sequence). The CDR3 length is 15 residues. DNA of the CDR3: TGCAGTGCTATCGAGCGGGAGAAATCCTACAATGAGCAGTTCTTC. Amino acids: CSAIEREKSYNEQFF.

V gene TRBV6-6 combines with J gene TRBJ2-4, with 11 nucleotides matching TRBD2. CDR1 and CDR2 (germline): MNHNY, SVGAGI (reference sequence). CDR3 length: 14 amino acids. V shed 9 bases and J 1 base; nucleotides not matched to a gene: 2. CDR3 nucleotide sequence: TGTGCCAGTAGCGGGAGGGTGGCCAAAAACATTCAGTACTTC. Protein: CASSGRVAKNIQYF.

This clonotype appeared a few times. V and J are TRBV19 and TRBJ2-5, with 14 bases lining up with TRBD2. The germline CDR1 and CDR2 sequences are LNHDA and SQIVND (reference sequence). V lost 6 bases, J lost 3 bases, and 3 bases stayed unmatched. This CDR3 has 15 residues. In DNA, the CDR3 is TGTGCCAGTAGCCGACTAGCGGGAGGGAAAGAGACCCAGTACTTC. Protein sequence: CASSRLAGGKETQYF.

This clonotype was seen repeatedly, ten times or more. The chain is built from TRBV21-1 and TRBJ1-5. TRBV21-1 is shown as a pseudogene. The CDR3 extends over 15 amino acids. The CDR3: CASSKGLRQLQPQHF. CDR3 coding DNA: TGTGCCAGCAGCAAAGGGTTGAGACAACTGCAGCCCCAGCATTTT.

This clonotype was found a few times. The chain has TRBV19 and TRBJ1-2; D possibly corresponds to TRBD1 (5 bases). The ends were cut back, 5 bases at V and 4 bases at J, with 14 bases in the middle. This CDR3 comprises 14 residues. In germline, CDR1 is LNHDA, CDR2 SQIVND (reference sequence). The CDR3 DNA reads as TGTGCCAGTAGTTACCTACAGGTCGGCTATGGCTACACCTTC. It codes for CASSYLQVGYGYTF.

V gene TRBV20-1 combines with J gene TRBJ2-5; D unclear. The CDR3 runs to 12 residues. Trimming took off 7 bases at V and 2 bases at J, with 11 bases between the two ends. Germline V gives CDR1 DFQATT, CDR2 SNEGSKA (reference sequence). CDR3 DNA sequence: TGCAGTGTTGTCCGGATTCAAGAGACCCAGTACTTC. Translating gives CSVVRIQETQYF.

J is TRBJ2-2 and V is TRBV19; TRBD2 agrees at 12 bases. V trimming: 4 bases; J trimming: 5 bases; junction bases outside the gene matches: 14. From germline, CDR1 is LNHDA and CDR2 SQIVND (reference sequence). The CDR3 length is 19 residues. The CDR3 DNA is TGTGCCAGTAGTAAAGATTTATCTAGCGGGAGGGCCGAGACCGGGGAGCTGTTTTTT. It translates to CASSKDLSSGRAETGELFF.

This clonotype was counted ten times or more. V gene TRBV6-2 or TRBV6-3 combines with J gene TRBJ2-7; 8 nucleotides line up with TRBD2. The germline V gene has CDR1 MNHEY and CDR2 SVGEGT. The V gene end was trimmed by 0 bases and the J gene end by 3 bases; junction bases not matched to a gene: 4. The CDR3 runs to 15 residues. CDR3 residues: CASSYSPGGNYEQYF. The DNA for the CDR3 is TGTGCCAGCAGTTACTCGCCGGGAGGGAACTACGAGCAGTACTTC.

The gene calls are TRBV7-3 and TRBJ1-6; D is ambiguous. There are 16 residues in the CDR3. Trimming cost V 1 base and J 2 bases, with 9 bases left between them. Germline values: CDR1 SGHTA, CDR2 FQGTGA. The DNA of the CDR3 is TGTGCCAGCAGCTTAAGGGCTGTAACCTATAATTCACCCCTCCACTTT. It is translated as CASSLRAVTYNSPLHF.

J is TRBJ1-6 and V is TRBV20-1; D gene uncertain. The V and J ends lost 6 bases and 6 bases respectively, with 9 bases between them. The CDR3 contains 12 residues. Germline V gives CDR1 DFQATT, CDR2 SNEGSKA (reference sequence). The CDR3 DNA sequence: TGCAGTGCCGTTAAACTTAATTCACCCCTCCACTTT. It codes for CSAVKLNSPLHF.

This rearrangement joins TRBV27 to TRBJ2-1; 9 bases fit TRBD2. From germline, CDR1 is MNHEY and CDR2 SMNVEV (reference sequence). The ends lost 8 bases at V and 5 bases at J; junction bases unmatched: 4. The CDR3 runs to 13 residues. In DNA, the CDR3 is TGTGCCAGCGCTAGCGGGGCTAACAATGAGCAGTTCTTC. This encodes CASASGANNEQFF.

This clonotype has a handful of counts. The rearrangement joins TRBV12-3 or TRBV12-4 to TRBJ2-7; TRBD2 is a possible D gene (5 bases). V lost 5 bases, J lost 2 bases, and 10 bases lay in between. This CDR3 is 13 amino acids long. CDR3 nucleotide sequence: TGTGCCAGCAGTGACCGGGATACCTACGAGCAGTACTTC. Translating gives CASSDRDTYEQYF.

This clonotype has at least ten counts. The chain combines TRBV28 with TRBJ1-5; TRBD1 matches at 10 bases. Germline-derived CDR1 and CDR2 are MDHEN and SYDVKM. This CDR3 contains 18 residues. J gave up 0 bases and V 6 bases, and 11 bases lay outside the gene matches. CDR3 nucleotide sequence: TGTGCCAGCAGCCCCGACAGGGGGCGGCTGTTTAGCAATCAGCCCCAGCATTTT. Translation: CASSPDRGRLFSNQPQHF.